This TCR beta chain was profiled in a study of cytomegalovirus exposure and HLA in healthy donors. CDR1 is SGHTA, CDR2 FQGNSA, per germline. The CDR3 totals 15 residues. Trimming cost V 0 bases and J 0 bases, with 6 bases left between them. Researchers ran the PCR with 60 Vbeta and 13 Jbeta primers. Repertoires were generated with immunoSEQ multiplex PCR, while TCRdb's copy carries only in-frame clones and drops some. The data show about 42,000 clones, and the top ten clones hold 1% to 1.5%. This sequence originates from a man in his thirties or forties in good health and CMV-seronegative. The gene calls are TRBV7-2 and TRBJ1-5; no reliable D call. The sample was PBMCs. CDR3 amino acids: CASSLAAYSNQPQHF. In nucleotides, the CDR3 is TGTGCCAGCAGCTTAGCAGCGTATAGCAATCAGCCCCAGCATTTT.